These T cell receptor beta chains were read from a single sample in a study of blood T cell repertoires in COVID-19. TCRdb keeps only in-frame clones here, not all; method: immunoSEQ multiplex PCR. Here the sample spans roughly 140,000 clones, approximately 86% being singletons. Sequencing used peripheral blood. Receptors were obtained from a human donor in a cohort sampled during active COVID-19. Each CDR3 is given with its conserved first and last residue. Clone size, where shown, is once, few, many, or a class for clones that have expanded.

v_call clone_size cdr3_aa
TRBV9 NA CASSVTLDRGGSGNTIYF
TRBV5-1 NA CASSLALAGGRTDTQYF
TRBV5-1 NA CASQAAATDPGELFF
TRBV11-2 NA CASSLRLAVRNEQFF
TRBV29-1 NA CSVQGAANYGYTF
TRBV10-2 NA CASSDRENEKLFF
TRBV7-9 once CASSLGSATGELFF
TRBV7-4 NA CARRLAGDLYEQYF
TRBV6-5 NA CASRLNQGMYGYTF
TRBV28 NA CASARSNLNEKLFF
TRBV7-9 once CASSSWPVGTGVYETQYF
TRBV6-5 NA CASRSGGALNEQFF
TRBV19 NA CASSTDQGKGYGYTF
TRBV3-1/TRBV3-2 NA CASSPGTGGMGTEAFF
TRBV7-3 NA CASSLPLGNYNEQFF
TRBV2 NA CASKTGLTEAFF
TRBV28 NA CASSSQQGQYF
TRBV19 NA CASSIVFTSGRRRETQYF
TRBV2 few CASSESGVGGYTF
TRBV12-3/TRBV12-4 NA CASSFSGANVLTF
TRBV6-2/TRBV6-3 NA CASSPSLLLLYEQYF